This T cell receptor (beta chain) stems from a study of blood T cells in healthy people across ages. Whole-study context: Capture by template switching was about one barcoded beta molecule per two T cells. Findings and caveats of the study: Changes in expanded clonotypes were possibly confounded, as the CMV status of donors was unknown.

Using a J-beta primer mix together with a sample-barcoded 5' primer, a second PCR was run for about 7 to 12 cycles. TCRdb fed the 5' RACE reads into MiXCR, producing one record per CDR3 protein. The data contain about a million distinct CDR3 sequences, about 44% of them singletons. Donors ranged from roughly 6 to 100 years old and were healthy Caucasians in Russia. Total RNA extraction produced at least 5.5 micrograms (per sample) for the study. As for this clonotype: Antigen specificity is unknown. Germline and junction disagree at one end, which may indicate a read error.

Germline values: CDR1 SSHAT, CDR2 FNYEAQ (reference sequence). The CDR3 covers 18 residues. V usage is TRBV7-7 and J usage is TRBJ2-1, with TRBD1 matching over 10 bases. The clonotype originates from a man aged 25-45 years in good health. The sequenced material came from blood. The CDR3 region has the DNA TGTGCTAGCAGCTTAGGGACAGGGGCGTTAAGCTCCTACAATGAGCAGTTCTTC. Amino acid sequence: CASSLGTGALSSYNEQFF.